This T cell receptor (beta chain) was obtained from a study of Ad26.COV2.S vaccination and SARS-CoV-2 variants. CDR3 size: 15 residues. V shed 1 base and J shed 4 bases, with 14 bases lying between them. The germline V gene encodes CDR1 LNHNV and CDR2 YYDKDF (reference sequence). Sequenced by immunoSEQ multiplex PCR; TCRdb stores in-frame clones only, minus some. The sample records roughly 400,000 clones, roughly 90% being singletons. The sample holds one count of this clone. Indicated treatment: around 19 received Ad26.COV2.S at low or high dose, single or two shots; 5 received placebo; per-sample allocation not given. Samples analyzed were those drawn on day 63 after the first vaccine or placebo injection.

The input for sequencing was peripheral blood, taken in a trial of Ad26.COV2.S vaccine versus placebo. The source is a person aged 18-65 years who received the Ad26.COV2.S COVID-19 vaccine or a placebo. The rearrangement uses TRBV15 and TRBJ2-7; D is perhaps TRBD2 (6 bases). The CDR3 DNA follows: TGTGCCACCAGCAGAGTTATAGCGGAGAGTTACGAGCAGTACTTC. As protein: CATSRVIAESYEQYF.